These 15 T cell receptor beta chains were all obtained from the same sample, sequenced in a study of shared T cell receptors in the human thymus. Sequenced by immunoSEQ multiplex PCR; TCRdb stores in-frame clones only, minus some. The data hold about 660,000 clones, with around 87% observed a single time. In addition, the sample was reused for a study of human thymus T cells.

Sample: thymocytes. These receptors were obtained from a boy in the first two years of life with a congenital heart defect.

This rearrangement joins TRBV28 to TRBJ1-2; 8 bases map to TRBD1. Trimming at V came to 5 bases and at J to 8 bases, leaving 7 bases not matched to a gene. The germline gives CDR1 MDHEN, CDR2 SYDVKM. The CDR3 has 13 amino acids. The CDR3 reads CASSRPGGDGYTF. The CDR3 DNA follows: TGTGCCAGCAGTCGGCCAGGGGGCGACGGCTACACCTTC.

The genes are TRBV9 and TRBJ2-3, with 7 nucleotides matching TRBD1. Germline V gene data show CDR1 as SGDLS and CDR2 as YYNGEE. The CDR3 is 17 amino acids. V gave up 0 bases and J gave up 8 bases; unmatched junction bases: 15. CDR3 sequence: CASSVDQGEPSTRTQYF. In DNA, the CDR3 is TGTGCCAGCAGCGTAGATCAGGGGGAACCCTCCACCCGTACGCAGTATTTT.

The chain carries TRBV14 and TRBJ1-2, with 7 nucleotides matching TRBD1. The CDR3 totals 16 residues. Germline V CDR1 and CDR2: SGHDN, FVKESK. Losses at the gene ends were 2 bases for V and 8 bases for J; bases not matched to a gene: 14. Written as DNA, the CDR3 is TGTGCCAGCAGCCAAAGGGGGCCCCGAAACTCCTTGGGCTACACCTTC. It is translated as CASSQRGPRNSLGYTF.

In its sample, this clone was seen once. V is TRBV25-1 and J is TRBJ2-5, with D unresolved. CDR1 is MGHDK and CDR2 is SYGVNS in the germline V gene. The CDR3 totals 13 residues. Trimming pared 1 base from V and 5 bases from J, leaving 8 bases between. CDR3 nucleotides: TGTGCCAGCAGTGAATGTAGTTATGAGACCCAGTACTTC. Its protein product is CASSECSYETQYF.

The CDR3 sequence is CAWSVFVSSGTEAFF. CDR3 in DNA: TGTGCCTGGAGTGTATTCGTTTCGTCGGGGACTGAAGCTTTCTTT. The chain employs TRBV30 and TRBJ1-1; D not certain. V was cut by 0 bases and J by 5 bases, with 16 bases left in between. This CDR3 region has 15 residues. CDR1 GTSNPN and CDR2 SVGIG come from the germline V gene (reference sequence).

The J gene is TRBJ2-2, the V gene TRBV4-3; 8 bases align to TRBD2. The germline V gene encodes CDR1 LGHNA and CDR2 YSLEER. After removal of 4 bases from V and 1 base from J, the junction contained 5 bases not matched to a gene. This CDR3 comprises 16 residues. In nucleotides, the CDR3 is TGCGCCAGCAGCCCCCCGGCGGGGGGGAACACCGGGGAGCTGTTTTTT. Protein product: CASSPPAGGNTGELFF.

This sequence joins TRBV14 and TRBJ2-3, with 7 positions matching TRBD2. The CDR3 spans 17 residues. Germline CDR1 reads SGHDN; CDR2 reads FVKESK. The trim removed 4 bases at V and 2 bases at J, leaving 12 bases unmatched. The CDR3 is CASSPRGRELLTDTQYF. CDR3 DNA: TGTGCCAGCAGCCCCCGAGGGCGGGAGCTCCTCACAGATACGCAGTATTTT. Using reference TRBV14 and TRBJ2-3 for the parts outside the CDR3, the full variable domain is EAGVTQFPSHSVIEKGQTVTLRCDPISGHDNLYWYRRVMGKEIKFLLHFVKESKQDESGMPNNRFLAERTGGTYSTLKVQPAELEDSGVYFCASSPRGRELLTDTQYFGPGTRLTVL.

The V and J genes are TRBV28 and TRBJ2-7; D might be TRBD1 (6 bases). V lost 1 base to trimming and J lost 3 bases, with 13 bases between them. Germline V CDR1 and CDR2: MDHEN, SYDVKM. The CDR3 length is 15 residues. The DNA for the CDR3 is TGTGCCAGCAGTTTATACCGGGACATCCGCTACGAGCAGTACTTC. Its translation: CASSLYRDIRYEQYF.

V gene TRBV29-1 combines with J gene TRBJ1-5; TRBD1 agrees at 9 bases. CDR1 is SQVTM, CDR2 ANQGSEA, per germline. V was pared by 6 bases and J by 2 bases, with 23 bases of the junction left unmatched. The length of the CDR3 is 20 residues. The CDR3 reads CSVTTSQGPGQGIGNQPQHF. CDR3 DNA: TGCAGCGTCACCACCTCCCAGGGTCCCGGACAGGGGATAGGCAATCAGCCCCAGCATTTT.

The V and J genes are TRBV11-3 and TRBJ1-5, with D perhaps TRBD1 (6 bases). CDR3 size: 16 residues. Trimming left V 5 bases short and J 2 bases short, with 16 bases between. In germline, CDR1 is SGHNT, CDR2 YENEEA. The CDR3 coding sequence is TGTGCCAGCAGCCTAAGAGGGGACATGGGCAATCAGCCCCAGCATTTT. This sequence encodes CASSLRGDMGNQPQHF.

CDR3: CASSTGTRDDTQYF. The DNA of the CDR3 is TGTGCCAGCAGTACCGGGACTAGGGACGATACGCAGTATTTT. The V call is TRBV6-5, the J call TRBJ2-3, with 8 nucleotides matching TRBD2. The trim removed 5 bases at V and 6 bases at J, leaving 7 bases unmatched. Per germline, CDR1 MNHEY and CDR2 SVGAGI. This CDR3 has 14 residues.

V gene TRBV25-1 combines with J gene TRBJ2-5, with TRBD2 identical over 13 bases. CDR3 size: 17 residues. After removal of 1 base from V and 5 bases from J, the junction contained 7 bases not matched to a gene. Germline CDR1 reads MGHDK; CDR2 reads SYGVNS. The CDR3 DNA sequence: TGTGCCAGCAGTGAATGGGGGACTAGCGGGATGGATGAGACCCAGTACTTC. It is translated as CASSEWGTSGMDETQYF.

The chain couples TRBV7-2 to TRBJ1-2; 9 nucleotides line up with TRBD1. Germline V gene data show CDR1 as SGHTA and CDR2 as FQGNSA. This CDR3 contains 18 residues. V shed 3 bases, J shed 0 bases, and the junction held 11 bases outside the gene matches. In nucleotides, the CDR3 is TGTGCCAGCAGCTTTACCAATCACAGGGGGCTTCCTAACTATGGCTACACCTTC. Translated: CASSFTNHRGLPNYGYTF.

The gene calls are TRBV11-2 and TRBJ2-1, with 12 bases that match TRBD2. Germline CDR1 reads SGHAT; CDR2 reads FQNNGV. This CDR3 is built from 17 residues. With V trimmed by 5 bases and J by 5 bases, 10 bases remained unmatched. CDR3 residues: CASSPRLAGDDDNEQFF. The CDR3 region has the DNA TGTGCCAGCAGCCCCCGACTAGCGGGAGATGATGACAATGAGCAGTTCTTC.

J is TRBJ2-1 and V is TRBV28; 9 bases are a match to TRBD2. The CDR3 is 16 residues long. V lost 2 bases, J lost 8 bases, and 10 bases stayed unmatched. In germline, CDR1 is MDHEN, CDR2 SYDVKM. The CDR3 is CASSLGGGRASHEQFF. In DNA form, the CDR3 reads TGTGCCAGCAGTTTAGGGGGCGGGAGGGCCTCCCATGAGCAGTTCTTC. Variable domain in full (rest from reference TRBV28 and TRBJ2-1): DVKVTQSSRYLVKRTGEKVFLECVQDMDHENMFWYRQDPGLGLRLIYFSYDVKMKEKGDIPEGYSVSREKKERFSLILESASTNQTSMYLCASSLGGGRASHEQFFGPGTRLTVL.